Sequencing of this TCR beta chain was carried out in a study of long-term antiretroviral therapy in people with HIV. Background on the study: The 2015 immediate-ART recommendation was preceded by the earliest samples by about a decade.

This CDR3 has 13 amino acids. Trimming shortened V by 1 base and J by 5 bases, and 5 bases separated the two germline ends. Germline V gene sequence: CDR1 SGHVS, CDR2 FNYEAQ. Overall study findings and caveats: All time points showed a repertoire dominated by clones expanded before ART. Although diversity increased after ART, it remained lower than in transplant donor controls.

This clone was seen only a few times. Its antigen is not known. Version v3.0 of the immunoSEQ assay was performed at survey level. Profiled with immunoSEQ multiplex PCR; TCRdb holds only in-frame clones, not every one. The repertoire holds under 15,000 clones, around 79% seen once, with about an eighth in the top ten. The TCR was taken from a man in his forties with HIV. The V gene is TRBV7-6, the J gene TRBJ2-2, with no clear D. The sample was unsorted PBMCs, taken roughly 3.4 years before starting antiretroviral therapy. The CDR3 DNA reads TGTGCCAGCAGCTTAGGTCCGACCGGGGAGCTGTTTTTT. The encoded protein is CASSLGPTGELFF.